A single sample gave rise to the 17 T cell receptor beta chains below, sequenced in a study of CD8+ T cells in alopecia areata. Sequencing used cDNA as its template, made by extracting RNA and reverse transcribing it. Here immunoSEQ multiplex PCR was the method, and the copy in TCRdb shows in-frame clones only, minus some. This sample carries under 350,000 clones, none of them present only once. Cells pooled from cutaneous lymph nodes were sorted on CD4, CD8alpha, NKG2D, NKG2ACE and other markers. The source material was CD4+ T cells sorted from a lymph node. These receptors all stem from a C3H/HeJ mouse with alopecia areata. For this strain, the MHC haplotype corresponds to H2-k.

This clone turned up a few times. These gene names are mouse names. CDR3 protein: CASTSTGEGTEVFF. The DNA read from the CDR3 is TGTGCCAGCACCTCGACAGGGGAAGGCACA. The V gene is TRBV13-1, the J gene TRBJ1-1, with 8 bases that match TRBD1. The read gets to within 4 residues of the CDR3 end, and the germline J gene fills in the rest. Germline V lookup: CDR1 NSHNY, CDR2 SYGAGN. The V and J ends lost 6 bases and 4 bases, in that order; junction bases with no gene match: 8. The CDR3 extends over 14 amino acids.

The sample holds a few counts of this clone. The listed genes are named as in mouse. The sequence runs out 4 residues before the end of the CDR3; the remainder is reconstructed from the germline J gene. The V gene is TRBV1, the J gene TRBJ1-2; possibly TRBD1 for D (5 bases). Germline CDR1 reads NSQYPW; CDR2 reads LRSPGD (reference sequence). Trimming removed 1 base at V and 4 bases at J, with 13 bases between. This CDR3 contains 15 residues. The CDR3 DNA, read in part, is TGCACCTGCAGTGCAGTAGCCAGGGAGGTCTCC. This translates into CTCSAVAREVS. The entire CDR3 is CTCSAVAREVSDYTF.

In the case of this clone: Mouse names are used for the genes. The missing CDR3 end, 4 residues past where the read stops, is filled in from the germline J gene. V is TRBV13-1 and J is TRBJ2-2; 10 bases align to TRBD2. The CDR3 is 14 residues long. Germline lookup yields CDR1 NSHNY and CDR2 SYGAGN. The V gene end was trimmed by 3 bases and the J gene end by 6 bases; junction bases not matched to a gene: 2. CDR3 DNA, as far as it was read: TGTGCCAGCAGTGGGACTGGGGGCCCCGGG. It is translated as CASSGTGGPG. The CDR3 as a whole reads CASSGTGGPGQLYF.

To note about this clone: Genes and germline are mouse. Sequencing ends 4 residues short of the CDR3 end; the germline J gene provides the rest. This rearrangement joins TRBV31 to TRBJ2-3, with D tentatively TRBD1 (6 bases). The V gene's germline CDR1 is GKSSPN and CDR2 SITVG. CDR3 size: 13 residues. The CDR3 region is CAWSLGRGETLYF. CDR3 bases read: TGTGCCTGGAGTCTGGGCAGGGGAGAA. The full variable domain, rest sourced from reference TRBV31 and TRBJ2-3, is AQTIHQWPVAEIKAVGSPLSLGCTIKGKSSPNLYWYWQATGGTLQQLFYSITVGQVESVVQLNLSASRPKDDQFILSTEKLLLSHSGFYLCAWSLGRGETLYFGSGTRLTVL.

Worth noting for this clone: Mouse names are used for the genes. The read ends 4 residues shy of where the CDR3 ends; the end is completed using the germline J gene. The chain employs TRBV31 and TRBJ1-1, with 9 positions matching TRBD1. Germline CDR1 GKSSPN, CDR2 SITVG. The CDR3 sequence is 13 residues long. The covered CDR3 bases are TGTGCCTGGAGTCCCACAGGGGGCCCA. This sequence encodes CAWSPTGGP. The whole CDR3 protein reads CAWSPTGGPEVFF.

Worth noting for this clone: Gene names and germline refer to mouse. The sequenced fragment ends 4 residues before the CDR3 boundary, so the rest is inferred from the germline J gene. The sample holds other DNA sequences that translate to the same CDR3. The chain combines TRBV13-1 with TRBJ2-1; TRBD2 might be the D (7 bases). Germline V lookup: CDR1 NSHNY, CDR2 SYGAGN. The CDR3 is 15 amino acids. The V end lost 0 bases, the J end lost 0 bases, and 7 bases lay between the germline ends. The CDR3 reads CASSDGGANYAEQFF. Partial CDR3 DNA: TGTGCCAGCAGTGATGGGGGGGCTAACTATGCT.

A remark on this clone: Mouse germline and gene names are used. The read halts 3 residues ahead of the CDR3 end, with the missing end drawn from the germline J gene. This chain connects TRBV1 to TRBJ1-6; a possible D gene is TRBD1 (6 bases). TRBJ1-6 is identified as an open reading frame with a role that is uncertain. The CDR3 runs to 14 residues. The V end lost 5 bases, the J end lost 4 bases, and 9 bases lay between the germline ends. Germline CDR1 NSQYPW, CDR2 LRSPGD (reference sequence). The CDR3 is CTCSLGQYNSPLYF. The covered CDR3 bases are TGCACCTGCAGTCTGGGACAATATAATTCGCCC.

Regarding this clone: Gene names are mouse gene names. The observed sequence ends 4 residues before the CDR3 terminus, with the missing tail filled in from the germline J gene. Other DNA sequences in the sample encode the same CDR3. The chain joins TRBV19 to TRBJ2-1; 8 nucleotides align to TRBD1. Trimming at V came to 0 bases and at J to 6 bases, leaving 2 bases not matched to a gene. CDR1 and CDR2 (germline): FNHDT, SITEND (reference sequence). This CDR3 region has 14 residues. The CDR3 reads CASSIVTGGAEQFF. CDR3 DNA, as far as it was read: TGTGCCAGCAGTATAGTCACAGGGGGTGCT.

About this clone itself: Gene names and germline refer to mouse. The CDR3 goes on 4 residues after the read ends, and that part is filled in from the germline J gene. Other DNA sequences within the sample encode an identical CDR3. The gene calls are TRBV1 and TRBJ1-1; D is uncertain. CDR1 is NSQYPW, CDR2 LRSPGD, per germline (reference sequence). Trimming pared 1 base from V and 2 bases from J, leaving 8 bases between. The CDR3 loop spans 14 amino acids. The sequenced CDR3 bases are TGCACCTGCAGTGCAGTGGGGAGCAACACA. It specifies CTCSAVGSNT. The whole CDR3 sequence is CTCSAVGSNTEVFF.

Worth noting for this clone: The germline and genes are mouse ones. The read finishes 4 residues shy of the CDR3 end, and the germline J gene is used to complete it. The chain employs TRBV13-3 and TRBJ1-1, with D perhaps matching TRBD1 (5 bases). Deletions cut 2 bases from V and 4 bases from J, with 6 bases between. Per germline, CDR1 NNHDY and CDR2 SYVADS. The CDR3 sequence is 12 residues long. CDR3 residues: CASSETATEVFF. CDR3 bases read: TGTGCCAGCAGTGAGACAGCCACA.

This clone was seen only a few times. Germline and genes: mouse. The DNA ends 4 residues before the CDR3 does, and the rest of the CDR3 is filled in from the germline J gene. The V call is TRBV13-3, the J call TRBJ1-1, with 7 positions matching TRBD1. With V trimmed by 1 base and J by 4 bases, 4 bases remained unmatched. Germline loops: CDR1 NNHDY, CDR2 SYVADS. This CDR3 comprises 14 residues. The CDR3: CASSDWQGVTEVFF. Partial CDR3 DNA: TGTGCCAGCAGTGATTGGCAGGGGGTCACA.

About this clone: Gene names are the mouse ones. The CDR3 extends 4 residues past the end of the read, so its final part is completed from the germline J gene. Within the sample, other DNA sequences also encode this same CDR3. The chain joins TRBV31 to TRBJ2-5; 8 bases line up with TRBD2. The V gene's germline CDR1 is GKSSPN and CDR2 SITVG. The CDR3 totals 15 residues. J lost 0 bases, V lost 0 bases, and 2 bases had no gene match. Incomplete CDR3 DNA: TGTGCCTGGAGTCTTACTGGGGGTAACCAAGAC. It translates to CAWSLTGGNQD. The whole CDR3 is CAWSLTGGNQDTQYF.

This clone was observed a handful of times. Genes and germline are mouse. The DNA ends 4 residues before the CDR3 does, and the rest of the CDR3 is filled in from the germline J gene. This specimen includes other DNA sequences encoding the same CDR3. V gene TRBV1 combines with J gene TRBJ2-7; TRBD2 matches at 8 bases. The ends lost 0 bases at V and 3 bases at J; junction bases unmatched: 4. The CDR3 spans 15 residues. Germline V gene sequence: CDR1 NSQYPW, CDR2 LRSPGD (reference sequence). CDR3 sequence reads: CTCSADLGGNYEQYF. The covered CDR3 bases are TGCACCTGCAGTGCAGATCTGGGGGGCAACTAT.

Note on this clone: All gene names here are mouse names. The observed sequence ends 4 residues before the CDR3 terminus, with the missing tail filled in from the germline J gene. This chain connects TRBV14 to TRBJ2-1, with 7 bases that match TRBD1. The V segment lost 0 bases and the J segment 2 bases; nucleotides outside the gene matches: 2. There are 15 residues in the CDR3. Per germline, CDR1 SGHDT and CDR2 FRDEAV. The part of the CDR3 DNA that was read is TGTGCCAGCAGTTTCTATGGGACAGACTATGCT. Translating it yields CASSFYGTDYA. The full CDR3 is CASSFYGTDYAEQFF. The whole variable domain, filled in from reference TRBV14 and TRBJ2-1, reads EAGVTQSPRYAVLQEGQAVSFWCDPISGHDTLYWYQQPRDQGPQLLVYFRDEAVIDNSQLPSDRFSAVRPKGTNSTLKIQSAKQGDTATYLCASSFYGTDYAEQFFGPGTRLTVL.

This clone was picked up a small number of times. Each gene name is a mouse one. The read finishes 4 residues shy of the CDR3 end, and the germline J gene is used to complete it. This rearrangement joins TRBV3 to TRBJ1-2; tentatively, D is TRBD1 (5 bases). CDR1 and CDR2 (germline): SNHLY, FYNGKV (reference sequence). The ends were cut back, 5 bases at V and 1 base at J, with 17 bases in the middle. The CDR3 has 16 residues. Partial CDR3 DNA: TGTGCCAGCAGCCCCTTGGGGGAAATACTAAACTCC. Translated: CASSPLGEILNS. The entire CDR3 is CASSPLGEILNSDYTF.

This clone was observed many times. Mouse gene names apply. The read is 4 residues too short to cover the CDR3 end, so that end is filled in from the germline J gene. The identical CDR3 is also encoded by other nucleotide sequences in the sample. This chain links TRBV13-1 with TRBJ2-1; 7 nucleotides match TRBD1. V lost 7 bases, J lost 1 base, and 2 bases stayed unmatched. Germline CDR1 is NSHNY and CDR2 is SYGAGN. The CDR3 sequence is 13 residues long. This CDR3 reads CASRDSNYAEQFF. The covered CDR3 bases are TGTGCCAGCCGGGACAGCAACTATGCT.

A remark on this clone: Gene names and germline refer to mouse. The same CDR3 also results from other DNA sequences found in this sample. The CDR3 DNA, read in part, is TGTGCCAGCAGTGGGGACTGGGGGCAAGAC. Translating gives CASSGDWGQD. In full, the CDR3 is CASSGDWGQDTQYF. The chain has TRBV13-1 and TRBJ2-5, with 11 bases aligning to TRBD2. The read ends 4 residues shy of where the CDR3 ends; the end is completed using the germline J gene. The CDR3 totals 14 residues. Looked up from germline, CDR1 is NSHNY and CDR2 is SYGAGN. With V trimmed by 3 bases and J by 3 bases, 0 bases remained unmatched.